The 24 T cell receptor beta chains below come from one sample, sequenced in a study of OX40 agonist ivuxolimab in advanced cancers. Assay: immunoSEQ multiplex PCR; the TCRdb copy retains only in-frame clones and omits some. The table lists over 75,000 clones, 90% to 95% of them singletons, with approximately 2.9% in the top ten. The source was CD4+ or CD8+ T cells sorted from blood, collected in a trial of the OX40 agonist ivuxolimab. The receptors were gathered from an adult with an advanced solid tumor such as melanoma, head and neck, liver or kidney cancer.

The V gene is TRBV28, the J gene TRBJ2-7; 9 bases line up with TRBD1. CDR1 and CDR2 (germline): MDHEN, SYDVKM. The CDR3 consists of 13 residues. V trimming: 4 bases; J trimming: 3 bases; junction bases outside the gene matches: 1. CDR3 protein: CASSWTGDYEQYF. In DNA form, the CDR3 reads TGTGCCAGCAGTTGGACAGGGGACTACGAGCAGTACTTC.

This clone was observed a single time. The chain recombines TRBV6-6 with TRBJ1-5; D uncertain. Trimming left V 0 bases short and J 9 bases short, with 6 bases between. CDR3 length: 12 amino acids. Germline lookup yields CDR1 MNHNY and CDR2 SVGAGI (reference sequence). This CDR3 reads CASSYSRLPQHF. CDR3 bases: TGTGCCAGCAGTTACTCGCGACTGCCCCAGCATTTT.

This chain links TRBV9 with TRBJ2-1; D possibly corresponds to TRBD1 (6 bases). Trimming removed 7 bases at V and 2 bases at J, with 10 bases between. CDR1 and CDR2 (germline): SGDLS, YYNGEE. This CDR3 has 13 amino acids. CDR3 sequence: CASEGGAYNEQFF. The CDR3, as DNA: TGTGCCAGCGAAGGGGGAGCCTACAATGAGCAGTTCTTC.

This chain connects TRBV5-6 to TRBJ2-5, with 11 positions matching TRBD1. The CDR3 loop spans 15 amino acids. Germline values: CDR1 SGHDT, CDR2 YYEEEE. The ends lost 2 bases at V and 4 bases at J; junction bases unmatched: 4. The CDR3 DNA reads as TGTGCCAGCAGCTTAGGACAGGGGGCTGGAGAGACCCAGTACTTC. Its translation: CASSLGQGAGETQYF.

The rearrangement joins TRBV7-8 to TRBJ2-1; 8 positions match TRBD2. The CDR3 runs 14 residues. Per the germline V gene, CDR1 is SGHVS and CDR2 is FQNEAQ. With 5 bases clipped from V and 5 bases from J, the junction kept 5 bases outside the gene matches. The CDR3 sequence: CASSPYGGDNEQFF. CDR3 nucleotides: TGTGCCAGCAGCCCTTACGGGGGGGACAATGAGCAGTTCTTC.

This chain uses TRBV13 with TRBJ1-2; tentative D call: TRBD1 (5 bases). The germline V gene encodes CDR1 PRHDT and CDR2 FYEKMQ (reference sequence). The CDR3 contains 11 residues. Deletions cut 5 bases from V and 8 bases from J, with 9 bases between. The CDR3 nucleotides read TGTGCCAGCAGCCGGGGGGTCGGCTACACCTTC. It codes for CASSRGVGYTF.

The chain combines TRBV4-3 with TRBJ2-2; 8 bases are shared with TRBD2. The CDR3 is made up of 18 amino acids. V was pared by 1 base and J by 2 bases, with 9 bases of the junction left unmatched. Germline V gene data show CDR1 as LGHNA and CDR2 as YSLEER. CDR3 residues: CASSQGFGGAPNTGELFF. For the CDR3, the DNA is TGCGCCAGCAGCCAAGGTTTCGGGGGGGCCCCCAACACCGGGGAGCTGTTTTTT.

The V gene is TRBV12-5, the J gene TRBJ1-1; D uncertain. V shed 1 base and J shed 0 bases, with 6 bases lying between them. CDR3 size: 14 residues. The germline V gene has CDR1 LGHNT and CDR2 FRNRAP. The CDR3 reads CASGLDSLNTEAFF. CDR3 DNA: TGTGCTAGTGGTTTGGATTCCTTGAACACTGAAGCTTTCTTT.

V usage is TRBV5-1 and J usage is TRBJ2-7; D is unclear. There are 13 residues in the CDR3. Germline-derived CDR1 and CDR2 are SGHRS and YFSETQ. The germline V and J ends were trimmed by 0 bases and 4 bases, with 8 bases remaining between them. The chain's CDR3 is CASSLGDWYEQYF. CDR3 nucleotide sequence: TGCGCCAGCAGCTTGGGGGATTGGTACGAGCAGTACTTC.

This chain links TRBV5-4 with TRBJ2-3; 8 bases are shared with TRBD1. With 1 base clipped from V and 5 bases from J, the junction kept 6 bases outside the gene matches. CDR1 and CDR2 (germline): SGHNT, YYREEE (reference sequence). The length of the CDR3 is 15 residues. This chain's CDR3 is CASSLPGGAIDTQYF. The CDR3 DNA sequence: TGTGCCAGCAGCTTGCCAGGGGGCGCGATAGATACGCAGTATTTT.

This chain joins TRBV4-1 and TRBJ1-6; D call uncertain. The V gene lost 4 bases and the J gene lost 0 bases, with 10 bases spanning the gap. Germline CDR1 is MGHRA and CDR2 is YSYEKL. This CDR3 region has 16 residues. The chain's CDR3 is CASSPWTGSYNSPLHF. CDR3 bases: TGCGCCAGCAGCCCGTGGACCGGCTCCTATAATTCACCCCTCCACTTT.

The CDR3 loop is CAWSVPRTGDYEQYF. Written as DNA, the CDR3 is TGTGCCTGGAGTGTACCCCGGACAGGGGACTACGAGCAGTACTTC. The chain couples TRBV30 to TRBJ2-7, with 9 positions matching TRBD1. The CDR3 has 15 residues. V gave up 0 bases and J gave up 3 bases; unmatched junction bases: 6. Germline-derived CDR1 and CDR2 are GTSNPN and SVGIG (reference sequence). The full variable domain, with the rest looked up from reference TRBV30 and TRBJ2-7, is SQTIHQWPATLVQPVGSPLSLECTVEGTSNPNLYWYRQAAGRGLQLLFYSVGIGQISSEVPQNLSASRPQDRQFILSSKKLLLSDSGFYLCAWSVPRTGDYEQYFGPGTRLTVT.

This chain connects TRBV27 to TRBJ2-1, with a tentative D call TRBD2 (6 bases). CDR1 MNHEY and CDR2 SMNVEV come from the germline V gene (reference sequence). V gave up 6 bases and J gave up 4 bases, with 13 bases separating them. The length of the CDR3 is 14 residues. As DNA, the CDR3 is TGTGCCAGCAGCCGCGGGAACTCATACAATGAGCAGTTCTTC. Translated, it gives CASSRGNSYNEQFF.

The J gene is TRBJ2-5, the V gene TRBV11-3; D remains unclear. This CDR3 has 11 amino acids. V lost 3 bases to trimming and J lost 2 bases, with 1 base between them. Germline V lookup: CDR1 SGHNT, CDR2 YENEEA. The CDR3 region has the DNA TGTGCCAGCAGCTTTCAAGAGACCCAGTACTTC. It codes for CASSFQETQYF.

The V and J genes are TRBV18 and TRBJ2-7; 7 positions match TRBD2. The CDR3 extends over 19 amino acids. V was clipped by 1 base and J by 2 bases; unmatched bases: 17. The V gene's germline CDR1 is KGHSH and CDR2 LQKENI. The CDR3 DNA follows: TGTGCCAGCTCACCACTTTTTTTTGAAGGGAGGGGCGAGACCTACGAGCAGTACTTC. Protein sequence: CASSPLFFEGRGETYEQYF.

The chain couples TRBV19 to TRBJ2-1, with TRBD2 identical over 8 bases. Germline assignment: CDR1 LNHDA and CDR2 SQIVND (reference sequence). The CDR3 has 15 residues. The J segment lost 8 bases and the V segment lost 5 bases, leaving 11 bases of the junction unmatched. The CDR3 protein is CASSSTTGGWDEQFF. CDR3 nucleotides: TGTGCCAGTAGTTCAACCACGGGGGGGTGGGATGAGCAGTTCTTC.

The V call is TRBV11-3, the J call TRBJ2-5; 11 bases are a match to TRBD2. Trimming at V came to 7 bases and at J to 5 bases, leaving 15 bases not matched to a gene. Germline V gene lookup returns CDR1 SGHNT and CDR2 YENEEA. The CDR3 sequence is 17 residues long. Written as DNA, the CDR3 is TGTGCCAGCAAAGGGCTAGCGGGGGGAAAAGAAACGGAGACCCAGTACTTC. Its translation: CASKGLAGGKETETQYF.

V gene TRBV5-1 combines with J gene TRBJ2-3; 7 nucleotides align to TRBD2. V shed 7 bases, J shed 5 bases, and the junction held 4 bases outside the gene matches. Germline V gene lookup returns CDR1 SGHRS and CDR2 YFSETQ. The CDR3 is 12 amino acids. CDR3 amino acids: CASSPGGDTQYF. CDR3 nucleotides: TGCGCCAGCTCTCCGGGAGGAGATACGCAGTATTTT. Looking up the rest from reference TRBV5-1 and TRBJ2-3 gives the full variable domain: KAGVTQTPRYLIKTRGQQVTLSCSPISGHRSVSWYQQTPGQGLQFLFEYFSETQRNKGNFPGRFSGRQFSNSRSEMNVSTLELGDSALYLCASSPGGDTQYFGPGTRLTVL.

This chain joins TRBV27 and TRBJ2-7; TRBD1 is a possible D gene (5 bases). V was pared by 4 bases and J by 2 bases, with 15 bases between. CDR1 MNHEY and CDR2 SMNVEV come from the germline V gene (reference sequence). The length of the CDR3 is 15 residues. CDR3 region: CASSSTGGAPYEQYF. In nucleotides, the CDR3 is TGTGCCAGCAGTTCCACCGGTGGGGCCCCCTACGAGCAGTACTTC.

This rearrangement joins TRBV29-1 to TRBJ2-5, with D tentatively TRBD1 (5 bases). The end of the DNA is better explained by TRBJ2-7, so the J call may be wrong. Looked up from germline, CDR1 is SQVTM and CDR2 is ANQGSEA. This CDR3 comprises 14 residues. In nucleotides, the CDR3 is TGCAGCGTTGAAGATCAAGGGGAAACCTACGAGCAGTACTTC. Translated: CSVEDQGETYEQYF.

This clone has a single count. The rearrangement joins TRBV6-4 to TRBJ2-2; weak D call: TRBD1 (5 bases). Per the germline V gene, CDR1 is MRHNA and CDR2 is SNTAGT. This CDR3 contains 13 residues. V lost 6 bases and J 7 bases, leaving 12 bases between the germline ends. The CDR3 region has the DNA TGTGCCAGCAGCTCAGGGAACGGCGGGGAGCTGTTTTTT. Amino acid sequence: CASSSGNGGELFF.

This chain connects TRBV10-3 to TRBJ1-2; unclear D gene. The CDR3 is made up of 12 amino acids. The germline V and J ends were trimmed by 6 bases and 6 bases, with 11 bases remaining between them. Germline V CDR1 and CDR2: ENHRY, SYGVKD. The CDR3 loop reads CAIRREGNGYTF. The CDR3 bases are TGTGCCATCAGGAGGGAAGGGAATGGCTACACCTTC.

V usage is TRBV5-1 and J usage is TRBJ1-1; TRBD1 might be the D (6 bases). Trimming removed 2 bases from V and 7 bases from J, with 15 bases in between. This CDR3 is 14 amino acids long. Germline values: CDR1 SGHRS, CDR2 YFSETQ. The CDR3 DNA follows: TGCGCCAGCAGCTTAGCAGGGGCTGAAGATGAAGCTTTCTTT. Its translation: CASSLAGAEDEAFF.

This clone was counted once. This sequence joins TRBV11-2 and TRBJ2-3; no clear D gene. The germline gives CDR1 SGHAT, CDR2 FQNNGV. V dropped 1 base and J dropped 3 bases, with 17 bases sitting between them. The CDR3 spans 17 residues. CDR3 region: CASSLGPPARPTDTQYF. CDR3 nucleotide sequence: TGTGCCAGCAGCTTAGGTCCCCCGGCTAGACCTACAGATACGCAGTATTTT. The full variable domain, rest sourced from reference TRBV11-2 and TRBJ2-3, is EAGVAQSPRYKIIEKRQSVAFWCNPISGHATLYWYQQILGQGPKLLIQFQNNGVVDDSQLPKDRFSAERLKGVDSTLKIQPAKLEDSAVYLCASSLGPPARPTDTQYFGPGTRLTVL.